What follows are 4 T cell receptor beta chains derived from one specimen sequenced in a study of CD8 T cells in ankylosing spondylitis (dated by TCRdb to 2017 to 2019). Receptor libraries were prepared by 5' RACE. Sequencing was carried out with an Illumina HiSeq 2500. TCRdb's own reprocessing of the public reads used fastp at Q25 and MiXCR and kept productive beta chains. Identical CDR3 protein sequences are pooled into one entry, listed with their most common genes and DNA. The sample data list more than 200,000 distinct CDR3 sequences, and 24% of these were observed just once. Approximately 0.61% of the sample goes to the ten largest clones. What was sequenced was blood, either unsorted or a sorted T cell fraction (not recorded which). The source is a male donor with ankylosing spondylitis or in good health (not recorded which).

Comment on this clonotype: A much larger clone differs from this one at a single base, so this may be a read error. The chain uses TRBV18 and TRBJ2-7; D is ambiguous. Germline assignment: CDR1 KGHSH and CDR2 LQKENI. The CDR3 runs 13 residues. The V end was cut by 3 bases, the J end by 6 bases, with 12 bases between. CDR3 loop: CASSPDMGREQYF. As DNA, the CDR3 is TGTGCCAGCTCACCTGACATGGGTCGCGAGCAGTACTTC.

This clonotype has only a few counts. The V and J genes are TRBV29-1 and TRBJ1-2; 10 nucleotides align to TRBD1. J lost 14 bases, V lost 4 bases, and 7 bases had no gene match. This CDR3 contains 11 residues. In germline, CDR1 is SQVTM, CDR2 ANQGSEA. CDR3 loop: CSVGDRGAVTF. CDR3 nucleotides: TGCAGCGTTGGGGACAGGGGAGCGGTGACCTTC.

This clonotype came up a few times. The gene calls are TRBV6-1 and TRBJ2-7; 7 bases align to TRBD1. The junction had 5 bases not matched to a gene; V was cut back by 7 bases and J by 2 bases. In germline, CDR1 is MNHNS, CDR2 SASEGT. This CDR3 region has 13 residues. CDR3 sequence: CASKPQGPYEQYF. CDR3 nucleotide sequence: TGTGCCAGCAAACCACAGGGGCCCTACGAGCAGTACTTC.

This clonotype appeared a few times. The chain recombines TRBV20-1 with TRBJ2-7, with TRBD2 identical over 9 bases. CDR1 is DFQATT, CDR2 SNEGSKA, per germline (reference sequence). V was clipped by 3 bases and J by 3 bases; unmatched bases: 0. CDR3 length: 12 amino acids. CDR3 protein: CSARTSGYEQYF. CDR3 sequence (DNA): TGCAGTGCTAGGACTAGCGGCTACGAGCAGTACTTC.